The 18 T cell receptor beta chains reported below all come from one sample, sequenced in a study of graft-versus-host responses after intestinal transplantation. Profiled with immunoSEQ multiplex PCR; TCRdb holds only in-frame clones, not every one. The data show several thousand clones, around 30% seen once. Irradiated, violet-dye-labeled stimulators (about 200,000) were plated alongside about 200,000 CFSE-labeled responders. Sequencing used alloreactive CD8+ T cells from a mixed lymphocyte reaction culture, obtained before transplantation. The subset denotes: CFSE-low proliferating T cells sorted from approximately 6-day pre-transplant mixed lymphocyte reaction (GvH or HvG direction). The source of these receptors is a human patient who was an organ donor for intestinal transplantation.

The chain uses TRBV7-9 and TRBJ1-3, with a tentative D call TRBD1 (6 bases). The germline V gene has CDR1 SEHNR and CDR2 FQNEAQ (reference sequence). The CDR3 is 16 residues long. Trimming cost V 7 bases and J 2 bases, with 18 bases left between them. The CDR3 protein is CASKNLRGRAGNTIYF. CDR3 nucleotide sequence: TGTGCCAGCAAAAACCTCAGGGGAAGGGCTGGAAACACCATATATTTT.

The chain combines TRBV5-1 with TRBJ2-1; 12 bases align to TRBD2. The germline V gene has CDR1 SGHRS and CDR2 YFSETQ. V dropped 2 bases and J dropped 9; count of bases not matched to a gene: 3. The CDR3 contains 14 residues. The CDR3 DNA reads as TGCGCCAGCAGCTTCACTAGCGGGGGGTGTGAGCAGTTCTTC. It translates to CASSFTSGGCEQFF.

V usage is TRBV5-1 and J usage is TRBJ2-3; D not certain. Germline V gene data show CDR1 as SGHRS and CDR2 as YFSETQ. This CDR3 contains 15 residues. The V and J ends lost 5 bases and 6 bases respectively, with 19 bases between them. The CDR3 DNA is TGCGCCAGCAGGCTTGTGGGCCCCGGTCGGGATACGCAGTATTTT. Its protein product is CASRLVGPGRDTQYF.

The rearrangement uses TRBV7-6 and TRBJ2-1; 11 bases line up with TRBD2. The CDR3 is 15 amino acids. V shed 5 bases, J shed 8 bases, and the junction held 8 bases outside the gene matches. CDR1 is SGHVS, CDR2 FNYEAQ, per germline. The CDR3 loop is CASSPSSGGKYEQFF. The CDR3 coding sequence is TGTGCCAGCAGCCCCTCTAGCGGGGGGAAGTATGAGCAGTTCTTC.

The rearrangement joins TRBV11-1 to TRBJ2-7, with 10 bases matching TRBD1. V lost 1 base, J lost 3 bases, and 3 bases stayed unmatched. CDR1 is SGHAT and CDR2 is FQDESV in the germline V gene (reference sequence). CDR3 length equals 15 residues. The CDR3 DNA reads TGTGCCAGCAGCTTAGGGACAGGGGGAATCTACGAGCAGTACTTC. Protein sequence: CASSLGTGGIYEQYF. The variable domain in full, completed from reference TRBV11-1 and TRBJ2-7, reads EAEVAQSPRYKITEKSQAVAFWCDPISGHATLYWYRQILGQGPELLVQFQDESVVDDSQLPKDRFSAERLKGVDSTLKIQPAELGDSAMYLCASSLGTGGIYEQYFGPGTRLTVT.

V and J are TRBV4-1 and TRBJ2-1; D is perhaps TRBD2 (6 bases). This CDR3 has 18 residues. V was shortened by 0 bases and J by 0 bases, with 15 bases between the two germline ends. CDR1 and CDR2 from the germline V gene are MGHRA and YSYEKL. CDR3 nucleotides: TGCGCCAGCAGCCAAGATAAGGGGCGGGGCTACTCCTACAATGAGCAGTTCTTC. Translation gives CASSQDKGRGYSYNEQFF.

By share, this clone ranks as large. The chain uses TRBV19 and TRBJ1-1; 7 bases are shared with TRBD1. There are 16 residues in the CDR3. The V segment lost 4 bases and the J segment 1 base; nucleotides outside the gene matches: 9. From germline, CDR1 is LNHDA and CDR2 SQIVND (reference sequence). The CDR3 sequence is CASSTLYGTENTEAFF. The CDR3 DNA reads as TGTGCCAGTAGTACCTTGTACGGGACAGAGAACACTGAAGCTTTCTTT.

In nucleotides, the CDR3 is TGTGCCAGCTCACCAATGCCCGGGCCGTTCCTGAACACTGAAGCTTTCTTT. Translating it yields CASSPMPGPFLNTEAFF. The V and J genes are TRBV18 and TRBJ1-1; no clear D. Germline V lookup: CDR1 KGHSH, CDR2 LQKENI. Trimming pared 2 bases from V and 0 bases from J, leaving 16 bases between. The CDR3 contains 17 residues.

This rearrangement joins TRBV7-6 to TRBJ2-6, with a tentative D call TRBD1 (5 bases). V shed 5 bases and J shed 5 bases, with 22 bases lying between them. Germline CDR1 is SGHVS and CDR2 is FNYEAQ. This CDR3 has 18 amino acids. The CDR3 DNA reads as TGTGCCAGCAGCGGGGCAAAAATCTCACAAAGTCGGGCCAACGTCCTGACTTTC. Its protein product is CASSGAKISQSRANVLTF. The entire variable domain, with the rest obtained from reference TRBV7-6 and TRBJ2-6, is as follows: GAGVSQSPRYKVTKRGQDVALRCDPISGHVSLYWYRQALGQGPEFLTYFNYEAQQDKSGLPNDRFSAERPEGSISTLTIQRTEQRDSAMYRCASSGAKISQSRANVLTFGAGSRLTVL.

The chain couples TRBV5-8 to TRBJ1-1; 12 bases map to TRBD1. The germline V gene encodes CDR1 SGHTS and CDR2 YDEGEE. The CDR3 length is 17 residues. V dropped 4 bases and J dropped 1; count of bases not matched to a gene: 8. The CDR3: CASSQGTGGFQNTEAFF. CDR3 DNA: TGTGCCAGCAGCCAAGGGACAGGGGGCTTTCAGAACACTGAAGCTTTCTTT.

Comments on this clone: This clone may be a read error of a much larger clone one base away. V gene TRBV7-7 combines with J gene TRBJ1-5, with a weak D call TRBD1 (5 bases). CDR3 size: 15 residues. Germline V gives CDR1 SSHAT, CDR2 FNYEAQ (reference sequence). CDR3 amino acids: CASSRGGTGSQPQHF. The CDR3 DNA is TGTGCTAGCAGCCGGGGGGGGACGGGGAGTCAGCCCCAGCATTTT.

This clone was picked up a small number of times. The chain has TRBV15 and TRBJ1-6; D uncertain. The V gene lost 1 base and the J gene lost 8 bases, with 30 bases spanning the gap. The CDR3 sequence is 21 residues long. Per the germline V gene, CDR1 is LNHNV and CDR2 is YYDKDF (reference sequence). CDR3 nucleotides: TGTGCCACCAGCAGAGTGGTTGGACCGCATGCCCCCAAAACCGATCATTCACCCCTCCACTTT. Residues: CATSRVVGPHAPKTDHSPLHF.

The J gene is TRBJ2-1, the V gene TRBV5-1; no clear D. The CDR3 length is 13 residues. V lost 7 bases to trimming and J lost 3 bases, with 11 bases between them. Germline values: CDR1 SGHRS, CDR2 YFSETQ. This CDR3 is CASVAAHYNEQFF. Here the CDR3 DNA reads TGCGCCAGCGTGGCGGCCCACTACAATGAGCAGTTCTTC.

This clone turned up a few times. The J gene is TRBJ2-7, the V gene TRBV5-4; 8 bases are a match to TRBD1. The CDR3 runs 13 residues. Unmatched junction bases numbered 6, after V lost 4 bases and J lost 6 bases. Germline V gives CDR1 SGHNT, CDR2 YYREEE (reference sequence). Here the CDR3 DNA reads TGTGCCAGCAGCCTGGACAGGGTTGTCGAGCAGTACTTC. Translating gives CASSLDRVVEQYF. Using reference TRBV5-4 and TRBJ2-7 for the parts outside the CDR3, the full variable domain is ETGVTQSPTHLIKTRGQQVTLRCSSQSGHNTVSWYQQALGQGPQFIFQYYREEENGRGNFPPRFSGLQFPNYSSELNVNALELDDSALYLCASSLDRVVEQYFGPGTRLTVT.

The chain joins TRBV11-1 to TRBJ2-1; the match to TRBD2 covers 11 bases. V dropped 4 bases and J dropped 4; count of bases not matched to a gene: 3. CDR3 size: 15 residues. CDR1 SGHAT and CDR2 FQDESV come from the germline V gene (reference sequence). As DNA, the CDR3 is TGTGCCAGCAGCTGGGGACTAGCGGTTTACAATGAGCAGTTCTTC. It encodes CASSWGLAVYNEQFF.

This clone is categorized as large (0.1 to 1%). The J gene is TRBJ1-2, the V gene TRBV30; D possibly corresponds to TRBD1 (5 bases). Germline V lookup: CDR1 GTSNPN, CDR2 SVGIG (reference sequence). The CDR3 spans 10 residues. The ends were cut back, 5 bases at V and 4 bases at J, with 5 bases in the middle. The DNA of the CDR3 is TGTGCCTGGGACAGCTATGGCTACACCTTC. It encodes CAWDSYGYTF.

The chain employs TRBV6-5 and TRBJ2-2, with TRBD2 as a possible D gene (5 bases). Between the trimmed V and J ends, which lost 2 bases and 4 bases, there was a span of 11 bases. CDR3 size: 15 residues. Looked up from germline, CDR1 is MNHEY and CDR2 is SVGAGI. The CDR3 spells CASSYHTAGTGELFF. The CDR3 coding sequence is TGTGCCAGCAGTTACCATACGGCGGGCACCGGGGAGCTGTTTTTT.

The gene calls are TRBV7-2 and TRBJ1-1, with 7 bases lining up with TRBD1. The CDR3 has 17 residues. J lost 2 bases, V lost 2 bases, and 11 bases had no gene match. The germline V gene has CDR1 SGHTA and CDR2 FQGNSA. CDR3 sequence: CASSLLFRTGANTEAFF. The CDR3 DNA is TGTGCCAGCAGCTTACTGTTTCGGACAGGAGCAAACACTGAAGCTTTCTTT.